This TCR beta chain was retrieved from a study of CD4 T cells in relation to SARS-CoV-2 and coronaviruses. Regarding the study as a whole: Crossreactive clones expanded significantly less to SARS-CoV-2 than monoreactive clones. Culture-expanded clones reflect memory recall rather than primary priming during culture.

Notes on this clone: Its antigen is as yet unknown.

This CDR3 is 14 amino acids long. Germline CDR1 SNHLY, CDR2 FYNNEI. The V end lost 8 bases, the J end lost 4 bases, and 17 bases lay between the germline ends. The unexposed donors gave CD4+ T cells in 2011-2018, prior to COVID-19. Naive and memory CD4+ T cells came from enriched cryopreserved PBMCs. Sequenced by immunoSEQ multiplex PCR; TCRdb stores in-frame clones only, minus some. The table lists tens of thousands of clones, about nine tenths of them singletons. The TCR sequence derives from a human donor in good health. Sample: memory CD4+ T cells from PBMCs. The chain links TRBV2 to TRBJ2-5, with D perhaps assigned TRBD1 or TRBD2 (7 bases each). CDR3 loop: CASYYGGDRETQYF. The CDR3 nucleotides read TGTGCCAGCTACTATGGGGGGGACAGAGAGACCCAGTACTTC. The full variable domain, completed using reference TRBV2 and TRBJ2-5, is EPEVTQTPSHQVTQMGQEVILRCVPISNHLYFYWYRQILGQKVEFLVSFYNNEISEKSEIFDDQFSVERPDGSNFTLKIRSTKLEDSAMYFCASYYGGDRETQYFGPGTRLLVL.